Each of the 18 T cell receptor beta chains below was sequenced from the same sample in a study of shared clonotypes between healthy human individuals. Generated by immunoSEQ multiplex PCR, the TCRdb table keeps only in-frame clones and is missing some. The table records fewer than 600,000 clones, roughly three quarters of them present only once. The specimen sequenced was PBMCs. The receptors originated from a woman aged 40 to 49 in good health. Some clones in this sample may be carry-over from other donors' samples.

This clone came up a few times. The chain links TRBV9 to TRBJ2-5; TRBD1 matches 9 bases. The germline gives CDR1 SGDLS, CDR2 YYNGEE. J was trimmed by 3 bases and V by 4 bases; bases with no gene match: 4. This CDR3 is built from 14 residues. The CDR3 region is CASSTDRGEETQYF. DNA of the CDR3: TGTGCCAGCAGCACCGACAGGGGGGAAGAGACCCAGTACTTC.

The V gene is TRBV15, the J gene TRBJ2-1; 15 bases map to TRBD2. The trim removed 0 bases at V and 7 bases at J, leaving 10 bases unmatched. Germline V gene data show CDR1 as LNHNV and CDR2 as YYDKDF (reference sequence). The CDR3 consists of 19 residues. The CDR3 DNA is TGTGCCACCAGCAGAGATCGAGCGGGACTAGCGGGAGGAAGGAATGAGCAGTTCTTC. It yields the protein CATSRDRAGLAGGRNEQFF.

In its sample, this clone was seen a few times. CDR3 protein: CASIPRSGTIYNEQFF. In DNA, the CDR3 is TGTGCCAGCATCCCACGGTCTGGGACTATATACAATGAGCAGTTCTTC. The chain employs TRBV7-8 and TRBJ2-1, with 7 bases matching TRBD2. Unmatched junction bases numbered 13, after V lost 7 bases and J lost 4 bases. The germline V gene encodes CDR1 SGHVS and CDR2 FQNEAQ. CDR3 length: 16 amino acids.

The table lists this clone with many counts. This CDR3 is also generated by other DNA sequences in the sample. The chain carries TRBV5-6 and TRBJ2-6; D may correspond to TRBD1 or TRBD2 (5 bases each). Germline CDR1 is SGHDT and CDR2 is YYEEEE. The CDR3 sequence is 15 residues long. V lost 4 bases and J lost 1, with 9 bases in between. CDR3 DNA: TGTGCCAGCAGCCCGGGACGGTCTGGGGCCAACGTCCTGACTTTC. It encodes CASSPGRSGANVLTF.

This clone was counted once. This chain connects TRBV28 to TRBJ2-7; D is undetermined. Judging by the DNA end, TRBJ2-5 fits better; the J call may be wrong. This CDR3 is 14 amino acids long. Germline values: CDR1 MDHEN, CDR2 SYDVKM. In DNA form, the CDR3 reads TGTGCCAGCAGTTCCCGAGACGAAGGAGAGACCCAGTACTTC. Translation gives CASSSRDEGETQYF.

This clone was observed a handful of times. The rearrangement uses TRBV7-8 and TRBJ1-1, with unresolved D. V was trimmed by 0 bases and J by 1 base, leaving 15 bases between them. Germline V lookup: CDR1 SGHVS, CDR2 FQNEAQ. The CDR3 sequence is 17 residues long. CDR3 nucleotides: TGTGCCAGCAGCTTAGCATCGACCGCCTCCCCGAACACTGAAGCTTTCTTT. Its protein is CASSLASTASPNTEAFF.

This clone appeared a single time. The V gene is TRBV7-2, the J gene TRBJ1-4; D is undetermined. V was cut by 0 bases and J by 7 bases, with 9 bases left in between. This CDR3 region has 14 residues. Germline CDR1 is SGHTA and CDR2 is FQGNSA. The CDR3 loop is CASSLARGSEKLFF. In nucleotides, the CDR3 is TGTGCCAGCAGCTTAGCGCGGGGAAGTGAAAAACTGTTTTTT.

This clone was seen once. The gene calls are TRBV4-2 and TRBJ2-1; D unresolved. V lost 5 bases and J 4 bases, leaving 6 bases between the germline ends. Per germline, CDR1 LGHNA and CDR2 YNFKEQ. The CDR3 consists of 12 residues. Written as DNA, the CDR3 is TGTGCCAGCAGCAATCTATACAATGAGCAGTTCTTC. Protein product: CASSNLYNEQFF.

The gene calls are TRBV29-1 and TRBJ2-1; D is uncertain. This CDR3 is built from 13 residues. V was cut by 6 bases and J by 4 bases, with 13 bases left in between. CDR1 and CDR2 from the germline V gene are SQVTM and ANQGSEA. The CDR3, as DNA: TGCAGCGTCCGGGCTAACCAGTACAATGAGCAGTTCTTC. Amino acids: CSVRANQYNEQFF.

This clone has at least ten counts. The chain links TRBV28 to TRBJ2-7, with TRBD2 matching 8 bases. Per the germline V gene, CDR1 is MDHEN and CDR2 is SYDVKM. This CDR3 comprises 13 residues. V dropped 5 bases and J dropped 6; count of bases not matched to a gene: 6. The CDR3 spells CASSSGSLGEQYF. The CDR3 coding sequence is TGTGCCAGCAGTAGCGGGAGTCTGGGCGAGCAGTACTTC.

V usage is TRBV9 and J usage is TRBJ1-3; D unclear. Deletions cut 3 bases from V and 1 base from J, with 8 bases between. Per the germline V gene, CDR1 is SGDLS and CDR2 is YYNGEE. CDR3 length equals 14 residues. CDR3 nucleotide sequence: TGTGCCAGCAGCGCCGGACTTTCTGGAAACACCATATATTTT. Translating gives CASSAGLSGNTIYF.

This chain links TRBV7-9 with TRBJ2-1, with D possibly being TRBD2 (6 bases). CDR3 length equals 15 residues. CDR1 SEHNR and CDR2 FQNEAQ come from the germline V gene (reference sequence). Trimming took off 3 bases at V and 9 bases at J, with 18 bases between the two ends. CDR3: CASSLPGVRDGEQFF. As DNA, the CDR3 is TGTGCCAGCAGCTTGCCGGGAGTGCGGGATGGTGAGCAGTTCTTC.

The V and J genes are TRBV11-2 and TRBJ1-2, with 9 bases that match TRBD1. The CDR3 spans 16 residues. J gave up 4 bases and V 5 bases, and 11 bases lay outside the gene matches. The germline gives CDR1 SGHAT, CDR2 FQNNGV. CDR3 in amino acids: CASSGNTGGAGYGYTF. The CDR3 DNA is TGTGCCAGCAGCGGCAACACAGGGGGCGCGGGCTATGGCTACACCTTC.

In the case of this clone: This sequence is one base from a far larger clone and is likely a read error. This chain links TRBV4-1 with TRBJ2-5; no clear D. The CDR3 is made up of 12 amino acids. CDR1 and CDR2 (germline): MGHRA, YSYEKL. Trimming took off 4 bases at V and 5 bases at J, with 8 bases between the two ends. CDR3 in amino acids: CASSPPAETQYF. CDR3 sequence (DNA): TGCGCCAGCAGCCCCCCCGCGGAGACCCAGTACTTC.

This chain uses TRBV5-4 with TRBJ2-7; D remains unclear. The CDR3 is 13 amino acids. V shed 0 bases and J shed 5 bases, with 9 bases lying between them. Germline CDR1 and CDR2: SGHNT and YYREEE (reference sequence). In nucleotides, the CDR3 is TGTGCCAGCAGCTTGGCCGTCAGCCACGAGCAGTACTTC. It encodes CASSLAVSHEQYF. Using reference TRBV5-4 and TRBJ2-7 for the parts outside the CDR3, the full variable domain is ETGVTQSPTHLIKTRGQQVTLRCSSQSGHNTVSWYQQALGQGPQFIFQYYREEENGRGNFPPRFSGLQFPNYSSELNVNALELDDSALYLCASSLAVSHEQYFGPGTRLTVT.

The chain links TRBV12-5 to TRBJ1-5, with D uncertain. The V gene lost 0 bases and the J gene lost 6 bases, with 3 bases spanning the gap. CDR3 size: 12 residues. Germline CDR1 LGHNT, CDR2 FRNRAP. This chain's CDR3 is CASGLVSQPQHF. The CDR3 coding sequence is TGTGCTAGTGGTTTGGTAAGTCAGCCCCAGCATTTT.

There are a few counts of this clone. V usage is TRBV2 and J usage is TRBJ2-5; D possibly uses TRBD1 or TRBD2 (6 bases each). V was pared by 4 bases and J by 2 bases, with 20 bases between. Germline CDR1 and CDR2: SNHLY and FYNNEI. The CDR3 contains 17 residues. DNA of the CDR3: TGTGCCAGCAGTGGGGGGCTGAGACTAGGGTGGCAAGAGACCCAGTACTTC. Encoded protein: CASSGGLRLGWQETQYF. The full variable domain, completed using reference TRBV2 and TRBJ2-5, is EPEVTQTPSHQVTQMGQEVILRCVPISNHLYFYWYRQILGQKVEFLVSFYNNEISEKSEIFDDQFSVERPDGSNFTLKIRSTKLEDSAMYFCASSGGLRLGWQETQYFGPGTRLLVL.

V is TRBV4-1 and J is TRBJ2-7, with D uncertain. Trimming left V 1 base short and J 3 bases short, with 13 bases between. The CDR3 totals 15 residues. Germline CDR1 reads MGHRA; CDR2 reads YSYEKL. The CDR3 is CASSQAPRSLYEQYF. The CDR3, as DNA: TGCGCCAGCAGCCAAGCCCCACGAAGCCTCTACGAGCAGTACTTC.